The clone carrying this T cell receptor beta chain was counted at least ten times. Its specificity is not known. V shed 7 bases and J shed 4 bases, with 7 bases lying between them. The CDR3 sequence is 11 residues long. From germline, CDR1 is MDHEN and CDR2 SYDVKM. The time point here: patch test 1, 2 weeks after DPC sensitization. Stated treatment: therapeutic diphenylcyclopropenone sensitization with weekly scalp DPC. Blood collection took place prior to placing each patch test. Sample donors consisted of patients with alopecia, aged 18 to 70 years, who were suitable for DPC. This specimen comes from a study of human T cells and chemical hapten exposure. It was the library that attached unique molecular identifiers to individual cDNA molecules. MiXCR, applied by TCRdb to the RACE reads, yields one record per CDR3 protein. The table lists about 120,000 distinct CDR3 sequences, about 12% of them singletons, with 1.4% in the top ten.

Study findings and constraints: Higher patch test scores went with higher counts of PT1 expanded TCRs.

Here the sequenced sample was whole blood, taken in connection with sensitization to the hapten diphenylcyclopropenone (DPC). The source of this sequence is a woman aged 50 to 60 with alopecia areata. Some clones in this sample may be carry-over from other donors' samples. The V and J genes are TRBV28 and TRBJ1-1, with D tentatively TRBD1 (5 bases). As DNA, the CDR3 is TGTGCCAGCACGGGGGTCACTGAAGCTTTCTTT. Its protein product is CASTGVTEAFF.